This T cell receptor beta chain comes out of a study of T cells in Graves' hyperthyroidism and ophthalmopathy. Amplified TCR beta CDR3 regions derived from RNA transcripts. With the HTBI primer set, the TCR CDR3 went through a first round of RT-PCR. Using its own MiXCR run on the multiplex PCR reads, TCRdb lists one record per CDR3 protein. The sample includes about 210,000 distinct CDR3 sequences, approximately 20% of them seen just once. Germline V lookup: CDR1 SQVTM, CDR2 ANQGSEA. This CDR3 is 11 amino acids long. V lost 0 bases and J 8 bases, leaving 7 bases between the germline ends. The chain is built from TRBV29-1 and TRBJ1-2; D unclear. The sequencing sample was made of blood. This receptor was taken from a man aged 40-50 years with Graves' hyperthyroidism. Written as DNA, the CDR3 is TGCAGCGTTGAAGAAGGGTCCGGCTACACCTTC. Translation gives CSVEEGSGYTF. The full variable domain, with the rest looked up from reference TRBV29-1 and TRBJ1-2, is SAVISQKPSRDICQRGTSLTIQCQVDSQVTMMFWYRQQPGQSLTLIATANQGSEATYESGFVIDKFPISRPNLTFSTLTVSNMSPEDSSIYLCSVEEGSGYTFGSGTRLTVV.